The 12 T cell receptor beta chains below come from one sample, sequenced in a study of monozygotic twins with inflammatory bowel disease. TCRdb re-called the 5' RACE reads; one entry per CDR3 protein, DNA not given. The sample features 330,000 or so distinct CDR3 sequences, with around 2% in its top ten. The specimen sequenced was blood. Every receptor here comes from a human donor with ulcerative colitis or Crohn's disease, or a healthy co-twin of an affected twin (not recorded which).

The V gene is TRBV3-1, the J gene TRBJ2-2; TCRdb designates TRBD2, a call that cannot be tested without DNA. This CDR3 comprises 18 residues. In germline, CDR1 is LGHDT, CDR2 YNNKEL (reference sequence). This CDR3 reads CASSLRPAGGINTGELFF.

The chain recombines TRBV2 with TRBJ2-1. This CDR3 comprises 12 residues. The germline V gene encodes CDR1 SNHLY and CDR2 FYNNEI. CDR3 sequence: CASSGDSNEQFF.

The rearrangement uses TRBV4-1 and TRBJ2-7; the TCRdb D gene call, TRBD2, has no DNA to confirm it. The CDR3 has 14 amino acids. The germline CDR1 and CDR2 sequences are MGHRA and YSYEKL. CDR3 region: CASSQVSLAGEQYF.

The rearrangement links TRBV7-2 to TRBJ2-5; without DNA, the TCRdb call of TRBD2 cannot be checked. CDR1 and CDR2 (germline): SGHTA, FQGNSA. This CDR3 has 16 amino acids. This CDR3 reads CASSLETSGRTSTQYF.

This chain links TRBV7-2 with TRBJ1-2; the TRBD1 assignment by TCRdb is unverifiable without DNA. This CDR3 comprises 14 residues. Germline assignment: CDR1 SGHTA and CDR2 FQGNSA. CDR3 residues: CASSPDRGLYGYTF. Based on the CDR3 plus reference TRBV7-2 and TRBJ1-2, the full variable domain is GAGVSQSPSNKVTEKGKDVELRCDPISGHTALYWYRQSLGQGLEFLIYFQGNSAPDKSGLPSDRFSAERTGGSVSTLTIQRTQQEDSAVYLCASSPDRGLYGYTFGSGTRLTVV.

CDR3 loop: CSAKTSGGDSSTDTQYF. V usage is TRBV20-1 and J usage is TRBJ2-3; there is no DNA to check the TCRdb D call of TRBD2. CDR1 and CDR2 from the germline V gene are DFQATT and SNEGSKA (reference sequence). This CDR3 comprises 17 residues.

The chain is built from TRBV6-5 and TRBJ2-4; lacking DNA, the TRBD1 call made by TCRdb goes unchecked. Germline CDR1 MNHEY, CDR2 SVGAGI. The CDR3 has 15 amino acids. The CDR3 sequence: CASSYGGQGRNIQYF.

The chain couples TRBV12-3 or TRBV12-4 to TRBJ1-6; with no DNA, the TCRdb D assignment of TRBD1 cannot be verified. The CDR3 length is 13 residues. This chain's CDR3 is CASSQDRNSPLHF.

The J gene is TRBJ2-5, the V gene TRBV20-1; TCRdb indicates TRBD2, and absent DNA this call remains unverified. This CDR3 is 14 amino acids long. CDR1 DFQATT and CDR2 SNEGSKA come from the germline V gene (reference sequence). This CDR3 reads CSATGTTLSETQYF.

This chain joins TRBV4-1 and TRBJ1-2. Germline lookup yields CDR1 MGHRA and CDR2 YSYEKL. There are 13 residues in the CDR3. Here the CDR3 reads CASSQRREDGYTF.

V usage is TRBV12-3 or TRBV12-4 and J usage is TRBJ2-2. The CDR3 extends over 13 amino acids. CDR3 loop: CASQLGWTGELFF.

The J gene is TRBJ2-1, the V gene TRBV20-1; TCRdb indicates TRBD2, and absent DNA this call remains unverified. The CDR3 has 13 amino acids. Per germline, CDR1 DFQATT and CDR2 SNEGSKA (reference sequence). This CDR3 is CSARGTSWDEQFF.